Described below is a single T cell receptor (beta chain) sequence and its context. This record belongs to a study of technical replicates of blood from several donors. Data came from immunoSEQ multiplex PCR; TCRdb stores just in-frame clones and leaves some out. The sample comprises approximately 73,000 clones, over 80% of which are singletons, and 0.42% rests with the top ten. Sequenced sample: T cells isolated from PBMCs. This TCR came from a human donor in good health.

The CDR3 is CASSSSGTTDTQYF. For the CDR3, the DNA is TGTGCCAGCAGCTCAAGCGGGACCACAGATACGCAGTATTTT. The chain links TRBV9 to TRBJ2-3, with TRBD2 matching 7 bases. The CDR3 has 14 amino acids. V gave up 4 bases and J gave up 2 bases; unmatched junction bases: 4. Germline CDR1 SGDLS, CDR2 YYNGEE.